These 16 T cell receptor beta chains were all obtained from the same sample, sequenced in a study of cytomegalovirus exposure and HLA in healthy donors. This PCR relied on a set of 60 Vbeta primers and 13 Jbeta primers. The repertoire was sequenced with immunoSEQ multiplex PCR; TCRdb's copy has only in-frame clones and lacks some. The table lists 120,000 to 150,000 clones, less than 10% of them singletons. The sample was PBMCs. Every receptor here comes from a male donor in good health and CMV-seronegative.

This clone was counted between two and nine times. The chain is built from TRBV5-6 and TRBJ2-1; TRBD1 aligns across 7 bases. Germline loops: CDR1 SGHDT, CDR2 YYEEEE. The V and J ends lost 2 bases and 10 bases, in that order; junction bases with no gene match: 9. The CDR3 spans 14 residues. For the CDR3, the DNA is TGTGCCAGCAGCTTAGGGGACAGACGGATAGAGCAGTTCTTC. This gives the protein CASSLGDRRIEQFF.

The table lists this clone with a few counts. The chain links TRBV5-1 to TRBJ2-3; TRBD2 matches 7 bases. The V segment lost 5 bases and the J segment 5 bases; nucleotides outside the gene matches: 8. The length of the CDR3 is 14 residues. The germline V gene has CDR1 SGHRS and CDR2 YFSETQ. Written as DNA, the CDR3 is TGCGCCAGCAGTAAGGCGGGGGTGGGAGATACGCAGTATTTT. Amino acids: CASSKAGVGDTQYF.

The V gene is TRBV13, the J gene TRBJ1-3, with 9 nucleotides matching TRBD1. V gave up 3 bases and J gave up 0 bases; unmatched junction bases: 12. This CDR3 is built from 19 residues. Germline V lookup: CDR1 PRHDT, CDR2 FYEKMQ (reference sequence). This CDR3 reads CASSFSIGDRASSGNTIYF. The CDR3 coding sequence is TGTGCCAGCAGCTTCAGCATCGGGGACAGGGCGTCCTCTGGAAACACCATATATTTT.

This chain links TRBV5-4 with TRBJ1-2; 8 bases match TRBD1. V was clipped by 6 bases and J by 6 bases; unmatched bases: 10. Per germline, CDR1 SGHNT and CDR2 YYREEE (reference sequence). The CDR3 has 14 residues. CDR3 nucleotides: TGTGCCAGCACCGGGACAGGAGGATGGGATGGCTACACCTTC. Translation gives CASTGTGGWDGYTF.

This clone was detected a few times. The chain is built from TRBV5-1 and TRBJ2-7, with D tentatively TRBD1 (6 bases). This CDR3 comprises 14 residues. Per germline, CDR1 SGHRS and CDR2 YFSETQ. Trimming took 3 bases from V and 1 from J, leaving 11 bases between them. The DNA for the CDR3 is TGCGCCAGCAGCTCTCAACAGGGTTCCTACGAGCAGTACTTC. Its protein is CASSSQQGSYEQYF.

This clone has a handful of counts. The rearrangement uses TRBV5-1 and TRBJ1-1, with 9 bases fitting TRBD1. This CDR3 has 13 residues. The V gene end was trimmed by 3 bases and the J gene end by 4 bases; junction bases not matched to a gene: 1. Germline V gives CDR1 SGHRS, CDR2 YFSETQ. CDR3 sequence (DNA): TGCGCCAGCAGCTCGACAGGGGGCACTGAAGCTTTCTTT. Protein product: CASSSTGGTEAFF.

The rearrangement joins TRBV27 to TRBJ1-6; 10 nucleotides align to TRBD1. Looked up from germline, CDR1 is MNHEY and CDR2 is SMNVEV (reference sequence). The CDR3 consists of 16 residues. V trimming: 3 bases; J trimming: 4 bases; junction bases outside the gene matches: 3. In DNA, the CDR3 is TGTGCCAGCAGTTTGACAGGGGGCATGTATAATTCACCCCTCCACTTT. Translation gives CASSLTGGMYNSPLHF.

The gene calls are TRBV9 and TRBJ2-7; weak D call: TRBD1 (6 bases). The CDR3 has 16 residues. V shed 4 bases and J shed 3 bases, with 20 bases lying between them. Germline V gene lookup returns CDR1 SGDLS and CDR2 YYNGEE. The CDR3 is CASSLQGGKRNYEQYF. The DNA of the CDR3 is TGTGCCAGCAGCCTCCAAGGGGGAAAAAGGAACTACGAGCAGTACTTC.

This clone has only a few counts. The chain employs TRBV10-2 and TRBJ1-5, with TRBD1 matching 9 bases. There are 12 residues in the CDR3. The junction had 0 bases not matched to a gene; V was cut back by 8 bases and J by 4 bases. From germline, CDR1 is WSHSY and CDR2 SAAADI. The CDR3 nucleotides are TGCGCCAGCGGGACAGGGAATCAGCCCCAGCATTTT. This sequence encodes CASGTGNQPQHF.

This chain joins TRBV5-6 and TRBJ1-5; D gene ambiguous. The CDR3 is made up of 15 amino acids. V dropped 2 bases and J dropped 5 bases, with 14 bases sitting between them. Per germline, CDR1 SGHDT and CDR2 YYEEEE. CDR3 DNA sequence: TGTGCCAGCAGCTTACTCTCAGGATTGGATCAGCCCCAGCATTTT. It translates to CASSLLSGLDQPQHF.

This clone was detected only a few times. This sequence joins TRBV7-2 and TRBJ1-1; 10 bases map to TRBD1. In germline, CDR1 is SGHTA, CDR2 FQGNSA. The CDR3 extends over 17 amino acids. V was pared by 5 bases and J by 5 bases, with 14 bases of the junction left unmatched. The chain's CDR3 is CASSPRTRDRGGTEAFF. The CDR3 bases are TGTGCCAGCAGCCCCCGAACAAGGGACAGGGGAGGGACTGAAGCTTTCTTT.

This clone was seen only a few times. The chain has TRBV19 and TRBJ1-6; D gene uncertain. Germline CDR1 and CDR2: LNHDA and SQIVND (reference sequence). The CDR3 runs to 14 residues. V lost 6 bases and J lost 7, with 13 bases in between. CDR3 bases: TGTGCCAGTAGAGTCTTCCCGGAGAATTCACCCCTCCACTTT. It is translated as CASRVFPENSPLHF. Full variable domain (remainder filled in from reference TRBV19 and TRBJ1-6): DGGITQSPKYLFRKEGQNVTLSCEQNLNHDAMYWYRQDPGQGLRLIYYSQIVNDFQKGDIAEGYSVSREKKESFPLTVTSAQKNPTAFYLCASRVFPENSPLHFGNGTRLTVT.

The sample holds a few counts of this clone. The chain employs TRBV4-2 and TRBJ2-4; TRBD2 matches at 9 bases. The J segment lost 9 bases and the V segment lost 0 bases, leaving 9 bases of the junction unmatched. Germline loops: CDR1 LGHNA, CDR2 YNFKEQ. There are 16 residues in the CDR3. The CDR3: CASSQDLGGGAIIQYF. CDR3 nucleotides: TGTGCCAGCAGCCAAGATCTAGGCGGGGGGGCGATCATTCAGTACTTC.

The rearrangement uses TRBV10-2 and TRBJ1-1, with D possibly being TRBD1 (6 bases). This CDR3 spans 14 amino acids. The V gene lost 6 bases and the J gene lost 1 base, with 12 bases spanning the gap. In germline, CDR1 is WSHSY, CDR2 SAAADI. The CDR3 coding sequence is TGCGCCAGCAGGGTCGGGACACCGAACACTGAAGCTTTCTTT. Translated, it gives CASRVGTPNTEAFF.

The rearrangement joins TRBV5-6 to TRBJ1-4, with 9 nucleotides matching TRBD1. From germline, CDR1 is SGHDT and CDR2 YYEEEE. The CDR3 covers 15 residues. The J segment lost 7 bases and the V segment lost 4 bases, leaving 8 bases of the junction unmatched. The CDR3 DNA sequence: TGTGCCAGCAGCACCCCGGGACAGGGCGGTGAAAAACTGTTTTTT. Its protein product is CASSTPGQGGEKLFF.

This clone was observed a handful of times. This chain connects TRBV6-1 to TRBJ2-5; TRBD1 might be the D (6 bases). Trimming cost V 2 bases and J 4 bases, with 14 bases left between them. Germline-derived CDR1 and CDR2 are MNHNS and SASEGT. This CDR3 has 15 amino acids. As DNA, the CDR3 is TGTGCCAGCAGTGAATGGATTGGACAGACAGAGACCCAGTACTTC. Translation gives CASSEWIGQTETQYF.